Listed here is a single T cell receptor (beta chain). Its antigen is not identified. Primed by a sample-barcoded 5' primer and a J-beta primer mix, a second PCR proceeded for about 6 to 12 cycles. A 12-random-nucleotide template-switch adaptor tagged each cDNA molecule. Each CDR3 protein gets one entry after TCRdb re-called the 5' RACE reads with MiXCR. The sample contains 1.5 million or so distinct CDR3 sequences, roughly 40% of which appear only once. This sample is drawn from a study of blood T cells in healthy people across ages. General observations from the study: Donor CMV status, an unknown factor, possibly confounded changes in expanded clonotypes.

Losses at the gene ends were 2 bases for V and 3 bases for J; bases not matched to a gene: 5. The CDR3 is 15 residues long. The germline gives CDR1 MNHEY, CDR2 SVGEGT. This receptor was identified in a woman in her late teens or twenties in good health. V gene TRBV6-2 or TRBV6-3 combines with J gene TRBJ2-7; 9 nucleotides line up with TRBD1. Source material: blood. CDR3 DNA sequence: TGTGCCAGCAGTTACGGGACAGGGAACCTCTACGAGCAGTACTTC. Its protein product is CASSYGTGNLYEQYF.